This T cell receptor (beta chain) was obtained from a study of shared clonotypes between healthy human individuals. Into CD45RA+ naive and CD45RA-negative memory subsets, the CD4+ cells were split. Germline CDR1 MGHRA, CDR2 YSYEKL. The V and J ends lost 1 base and 0 bases, in that order; junction bases with no gene match: 15. This CDR3 contains 20 residues. General study findings and limits: Sampling included only blood; tissue repertoires likely differ. Naive subsets typically showed greater estimated richness than memory subsets.

Each replicate PCR on the sorted subsets used about 220 ng DNA (around 30,000 T cell genomes). The repertoire was sequenced with immunoSEQ multiplex PCR; TCRdb's copy has only in-frame clones and lacks some. The sample consists of some 2,000,000 clones, approximately 96% of them appearing once. Worth noting for this clone: Its antigen is unidentified.

The source material was naive CD4+ T cells sorted from blood. Regarding subset: CD45RA+ positively selected. This chain links TRBV4-1 with TRBJ1-5, with TRBD1 identical over 7 bases. The sequence was obtained from a man younger than 35 in good health. CDR3 sequence: CASSQVIGRQGRYSNQPQHF. In DNA, the CDR3 is TGCGCCAGCAGCCAAGTGATTGGGAGACAGGGACGATATAGCAATCAGCCCCAGCATTTT.